This TCR beta chain was identified during a study of T cells in Graves' hyperthyroidism and ophthalmopathy (dated by TCRdb to between 2017 and 2020). General notes on the study: Peripheral blood samples were taken at the time of initial diagnosis, prior to any treatment. Following sampling, methimazole starting at 30 mg daily was given to hyperthyroidism patients, and high-dose intravenous methylprednisolone was given to ophthalmopathy patients. According to the paper, TCR Vbeta CDR3 sequencing was carried out on some 130 peripheral blood samples, which came from some 41 ophthalmopathy, 75 or so hyperthyroidism and about 17 progressor patients. TCR V-J signatures able to tell the groups apart were searched for in a discovery cohort of more than 90 patients, of whom around 43 had Graves' ophthalmopathy and about 55 had stable Graves' hyperthyroidism. Thyroid tissue and blood T-cell repertoires from several Graves' hyperthyroidism patients were also compared in the study. Whether ophthalmopathy could be predicted prospectively was tested in an independent validation cohort made up of roughly 19 hyperthyroidism patients plus 17 patients who later progressed to ophthalmopathy. The 75 to 100 discovery patients were divided at random into training and test sets in a 7:3 ratio. Overall study results and their limits: In validation, the model predicted progression to ophthalmopathy a median of around six months before onset, with approximately 68% sensitivity and almost 75% specificity. Ophthalmopathy was separated from stable hyperthyroidism by a 13 V-J signature model, with about 86% sensitivity and approximately 84% specificity obtained in cross-validation and 80%/75% obtained in testing. Blood samples also contained most of the expanded thyroid clonotypes (frequency above 0.001), which suggests that blood repertoires may reflect thyroid immune responses. No statistical method was used to fix the sample size in advance, and group allocation was not hidden from the investigators.

A patient counted as having stable Graves' hyperthyroidism if no progression to ophthalmopathy occurred over 18 months of follow-up. Hyperthyroidism patients were newly diagnosed, had a disease duration of under 2 months, and were aged 18 to 65 years. Patients with uncontrolled infections, other autoimmune diseases, pregnancy or lactation were excluded. Diagnoses were based on clinical symptoms, serum thyroxine and TRAb, thyroid ultrasound and orbital computed tomography. PBMCs were isolated from 7.5 to 10 ml of fresh peripheral blood by Ficoll-Paque density gradient centrifugation. Total RNA was extracted using Trizol reagent, and RNA quality was assessed on an Agilent 2100 Bioanalyzer. This clonotype has at least ten counts. Its binding antigen is unknown. One base away there is no much larger clone; base qualities are not given. Amplification of TCR beta CDR3 regions was carried out from RNA transcripts. The first round of RT-PCR for the TCR CDR3 was performed with the HTBI primer set and the Qiagen OneStep RT-PCR kit. A second multiplex PCR round built the libraries, followed by size selection and purification. The libraries were sequenced on an Illumina HiSeq2000 using paired-end 100 bp reads. The original pipeline was this. SOAPnuke was used to process the raw data, throwing out any read that contained adapters or uncalled bases, had a mean Phred below 15, or lacked an exact constant-primer or identifier match. COPE v1.2.5 was used to merge high-quality paired reads, and clonotypes were defined as unique nucleotide sequences. Clonotypes were aligned to IMGT TRBV, TRBD and TRBJ reference segments using MiTCR v1.1. The analysis included only V-J combinations with a frequency above 0.0001, which together covered around 99% of the repertoires. The TCS score was defined as the ratio of F50 (clonal expansion) to E x V (chaos), calculated using BLOSUM62-based TCRdist between CDR3 peptides within each V-J. Welch's t-statistics and random forest reduced approximately 520 V-J features to 10 to 15, which were used in a naive Bayes classifier (R e1071). TCRdb cleaned the public reads at Q25 with fastp, built clones with MiXCR and kept in-frame beta chains. Every distinct CDR3 protein forms one entry, paired with its most common genes and DNA. The V and J calls were determined by TCRdb, not by the authors. Within this sample are approximately 590,000 distinct CDR3 sequences, with about 15% of them counted one time only. The leading ten clones occupy under 7.5% of the sample.

The source material was blood. The receptor was derived from a woman under 40 with Graves' hyperthyroidism.

The nucleotide sequence is TGTGCCAGCAGTGGGAGGGGTAACTACGAGCAGTACTTC. It specifies CASSGRGNYEQYF. The chain joins TRBV2 to TRBJ2-7; TRBD2 is perhaps the D gene, given 6 matching bases. The germline V gene provides CDR1 SNHLY and CDR2 FYNNEI. From cysteine to phenylalanine, the CDR3 is 13 amino acids long. Of all the DNA, just the CDR3 is kept, 39 bases in frame from base 1. V is reduced by 4 bases and J by 3 bases, leaving a spacing of 10 bases between them.